Shown below are 13 T cell receptor beta chains from a single sample sequenced in a study of Tregs in tolerant kidney transplant recipients. Mixed chimerism was transient after nonmyeloablative marrow transplants from related graft donors. TCRdb's copy holds only in-frame clones and misses some; the assay was immunoSEQ multiplex PCR. Here the sample spans tens of thousands of clones, 91% being singletons. Material: CD8+ T cells from blood (PBMCs), obtained 24 months after the transplant. The source is a human patient who received a combined kidney and bone marrow transplant. A share of the T cells may be of graft donor origin.

This clone was picked up one time. The J gene is TRBJ2-7, the V gene TRBV11-3, with D possibly TRBD2 on 6 matching bases. Per the germline V gene, CDR1 is SGHNT and CDR2 is YENEEA. The germline V and J ends were trimmed by 4 bases and 6 bases, with 7 bases remaining between them. The CDR3 runs to 11 residues. CDR3 sequence reads: CASSYGGEQYF. The CDR3 DNA reads as TGTGCCAGCAGCTACGGGGGCGAGCAGTACTTC. Full variable domain (missing parts from reference TRBV11-3 and TRBJ2-7): EAGVVQSPRYKIIEKKQPVAFWCNPISGHNTLYWYLQNLGQGPELLIRYENEEAVDDSQLPKDRFSAERLKGVDSTLKIQPAELGDSAVYLCASSYGGEQYFGPGTRLTVT.

The rearrangement links TRBV30 to TRBJ1-2; D is perhaps TRBD1 (5 bases). V lost 3 bases to trimming and J lost 5 bases, with 10 bases between them. Germline CDR1 GTSNPN, CDR2 SVGIG (reference sequence). CDR3 size: 12 residues. CDR3 sequence: CAWSWAGYGYTF. DNA for the CDR3: TGTGCCTGGAGCTGGGCAGGGTATGGCTACACCTTC.

The chain uses TRBV27 and TRBJ2-1, with D perhaps matching TRBD1 (6 bases). The V gene lost 6 bases and the J gene lost 7 bases, with 22 bases spanning the gap. The CDR3 has 16 amino acids. Germline assignment: CDR1 MNHEY and CDR2 SMNVEV (reference sequence). The DNA of the CDR3 is TGTGCCAGCAGCGCCAGACTCGTTAGGGGGTCTAATGAGCAGTTCTTC. Protein: CASSARLVRGSNEQFF.

The chain links TRBV19 to TRBJ2-1; 10 bases are shared with TRBD1. V trimming: 5 bases; J trimming: 6 bases; junction bases outside the gene matches: 4. CDR1 and CDR2 (germline): LNHDA, SQIVND (reference sequence). The CDR3 has 14 amino acids. In nucleotides, the CDR3 is TGTGCCAGTAGTGTCCGGACAGGGGGCAATGAGCAGTTCTTC. Its translation: CASSVRTGGNEQFF.

The chain uses TRBV19 and TRBJ2-7; unclear D gene. The CDR3 covers 13 residues. Germline assignment: CDR1 LNHDA and CDR2 SQIVND (reference sequence). V was cut by 5 bases and J by 2 bases, with 10 bases left in between. This CDR3 is CASSHSTTYEQYF. The CDR3 bases are TGTGCCAGTAGTCACAGTACCACCTACGAGCAGTACTTC.

This clone was picked up one time. The J gene is TRBJ2-1, the V gene TRBV7-3; TRBD1 agrees at 8 bases. Trimming at V came to 1 base and at J to 7 bases, leaving 15 bases not matched to a gene. Germline CDR1 SGHTA, CDR2 FQGTGA. This CDR3 has 18 amino acids. The CDR3 DNA follows: TGTGCCAGCAGCTTAATCAGCGACGGACAGGGTAAGACAAATGAGCAGTTCTTC. Its translation is CASSLISDGQGKTNEQFF.

The chain couples TRBV13 to TRBJ2-3; D is perhaps TRBD2 (6 bases). V was trimmed by 1 base and J by 3 bases, leaving 11 bases between them. This CDR3 region has 15 residues. CDR1 and CDR2 (germline): PRHDT, FYEKMQ (reference sequence). CDR3 sequence (DNA): TGTGCCAGCAGCTTAGAGGCAGGGAGGACAGATACGCAGTATTTT. Its translation is CASSLEAGRTDTQYF.

The chain carries TRBV28 and TRBJ1-5, with D uncertain. The CDR3 sequence is 14 residues long. The V end was cut by 0 bases, the J end by 1 base, with 4 bases between. Germline loops: CDR1 MDHEN, CDR2 SYDVKM. Written as DNA, the CDR3 is TGTGCCAGCAGTTTATGGGGCAGCAATCAGCCCCAGCATTTT. It is translated as CASSLWGSNQPQHF.

The CDR3 is CASSLVGTAAYEQYF. In nucleotides, the CDR3 is TGTGCCAGCAGCTTGGTAGGGACAGCGGCCTACGAGCAGTACTTC. This chain uses TRBV5-5 with TRBJ2-7; 7 bases agree with TRBD1. J lost 2 bases, V lost 0 bases, and 5 bases had no gene match. The CDR3 covers 15 residues. Germline assignment: CDR1 SGHKS and CDR2 YYEKEE (reference sequence).

The count of this clone is one. CDR3 loop: CASSLVGQGGVETQYF. The DNA for the CDR3 is TGTGCCAGCAGCTTAGTCGGACAGGGGGGAGTGGAGACCCAGTACTTC. The V gene is TRBV7-6, the J gene TRBJ2-5; 10 nucleotides align to TRBD1. The germline V gene encodes CDR1 SGHVS and CDR2 FNYEAQ. The CDR3 covers 16 residues. With V trimmed by 1 base and J by 5 bases, 7 bases remained unmatched.

The chain couples TRBV15 to TRBJ2-7; possible D gene TRBD2, 5 bases. Germline loops: CDR1 LNHNV, CDR2 YYDKDF (reference sequence). Trimming cost V 2 bases and J 2 bases, with 7 bases left between them. The CDR3 has 13 residues. The CDR3 sequence: CATSRSGTYEQYF. The CDR3 DNA is TGTGCCACCAGCAGATCCGGGACCTACGAGCAGTACTTC.

The chain uses TRBV21-1 and TRBJ2-7; TRBD2 reflects the table's D call only, with no check against the DNA. TRBV21-1 is classified as a pseudogene. This CDR3 comprises 16 residues. CDR3 in DNA: TGTGCCAGCAGGCCCCCGTCTAGCGGGCAAGCCTACGAGCAGTACTTC. Protein: CASRPPSSGQAYEQYF.

The chain links TRBV4-2 to TRBJ2-7; D gene ambiguous. Germline CDR1 LGHNA, CDR2 YNFKEQ. CDR3 size: 16 residues. Trimming removed 1 base at V and 3 bases at J, with 16 bases between. The DNA of the CDR3 is TGTGCCAGCAGCCAAGCGGTACGAGCTACCGGCTACGAGCAGTACTTC. Protein: CASSQAVRATGYEQYF.